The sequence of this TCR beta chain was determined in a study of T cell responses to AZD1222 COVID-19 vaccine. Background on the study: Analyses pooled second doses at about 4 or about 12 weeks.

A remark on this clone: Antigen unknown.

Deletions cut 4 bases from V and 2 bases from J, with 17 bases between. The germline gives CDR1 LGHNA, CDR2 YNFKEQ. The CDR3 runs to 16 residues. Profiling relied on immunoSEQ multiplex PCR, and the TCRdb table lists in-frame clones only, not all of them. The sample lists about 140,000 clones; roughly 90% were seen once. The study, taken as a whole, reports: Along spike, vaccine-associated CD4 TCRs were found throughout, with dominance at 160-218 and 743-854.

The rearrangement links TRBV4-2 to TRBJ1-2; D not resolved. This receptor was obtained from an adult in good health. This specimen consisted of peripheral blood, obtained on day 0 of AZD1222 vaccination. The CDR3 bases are TGTGCCAGCAGCCCGCCGAGGGCAGACCCAAACTATGGCTACACCTTC. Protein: CASSPPRADPNYGYTF.